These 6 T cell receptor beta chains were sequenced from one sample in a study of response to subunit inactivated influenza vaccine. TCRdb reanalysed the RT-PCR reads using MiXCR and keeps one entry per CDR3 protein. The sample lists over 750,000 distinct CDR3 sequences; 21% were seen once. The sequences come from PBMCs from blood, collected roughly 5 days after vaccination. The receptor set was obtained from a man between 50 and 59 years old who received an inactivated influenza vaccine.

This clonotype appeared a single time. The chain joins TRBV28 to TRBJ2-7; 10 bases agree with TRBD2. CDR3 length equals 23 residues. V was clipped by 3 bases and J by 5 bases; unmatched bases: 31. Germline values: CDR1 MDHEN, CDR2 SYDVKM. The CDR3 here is CASSFWQGGGGIGKSGRANEQYF. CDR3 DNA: TGTGCCAGCAGTTTCTGGCAGGGAGGTGGCGGGATTGGGAAGAGCGGGAGGGCCAACGAGCAGTACTTC.

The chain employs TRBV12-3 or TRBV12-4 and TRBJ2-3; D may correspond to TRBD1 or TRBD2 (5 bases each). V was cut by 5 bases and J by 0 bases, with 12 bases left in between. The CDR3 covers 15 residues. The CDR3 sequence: CASSTGTVSTDTQYF. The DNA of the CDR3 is TGTGCCAGCAGTACCGGGACGGTTAGCACAGATACGCAGTATTTT.

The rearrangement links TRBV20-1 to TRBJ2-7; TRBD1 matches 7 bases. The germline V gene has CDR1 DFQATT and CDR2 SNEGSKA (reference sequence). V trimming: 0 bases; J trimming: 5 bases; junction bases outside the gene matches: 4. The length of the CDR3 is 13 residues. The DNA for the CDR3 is TGCAGTGCTAGAGACGACAGGGTGGACGAGCAGTACTTC. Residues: CSARDDRVDEQYF.

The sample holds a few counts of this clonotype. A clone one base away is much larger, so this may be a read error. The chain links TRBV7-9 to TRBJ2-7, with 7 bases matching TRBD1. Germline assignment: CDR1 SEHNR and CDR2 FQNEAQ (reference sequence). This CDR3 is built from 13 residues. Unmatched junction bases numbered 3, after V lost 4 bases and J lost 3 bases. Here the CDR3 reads CASSWGTDYEQYF. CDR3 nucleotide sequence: TGTGCCAGCAGCTGGGGGACAGACTACGAGCAGTACTTC.

The CDR3 coding sequence is TGTGCCAGCAGCTTAGTCCTCAGGGGGCAGTTCTTC. Translated: CASSLVLRGQFF. The J gene is TRBJ2-1, the V gene TRBV7-9, with a tentative D call TRBD1 (6 bases). Germline lookup yields CDR1 SEHNR and CDR2 FQNEAQ (reference sequence). Between the trimmed V and J ends, which lost 1 base and 12 bases, there was a span of 10 bases. This CDR3 region has 12 residues. The entire variable domain, with the rest obtained from reference TRBV7-9 and TRBJ2-1, is as follows: DTGVSQNPRHKITKRGQNVTFRCDPISEHNRLYWYRQTLGQGPEFLTYFQNEAQLEKSRLLSDRFSAERPKGSFSTLEIQRTEQGDSAMYLCASSLVLRGQFFGPGTRLTVL.

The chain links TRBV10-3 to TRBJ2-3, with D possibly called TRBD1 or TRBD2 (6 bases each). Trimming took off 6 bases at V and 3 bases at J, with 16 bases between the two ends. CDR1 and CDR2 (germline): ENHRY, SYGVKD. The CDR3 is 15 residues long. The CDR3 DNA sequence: TGTGCCATCAGCGGGGGCCCCCTTGAGACAGATACGCAGTATTTT. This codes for CAISGGPLETDTQYF.